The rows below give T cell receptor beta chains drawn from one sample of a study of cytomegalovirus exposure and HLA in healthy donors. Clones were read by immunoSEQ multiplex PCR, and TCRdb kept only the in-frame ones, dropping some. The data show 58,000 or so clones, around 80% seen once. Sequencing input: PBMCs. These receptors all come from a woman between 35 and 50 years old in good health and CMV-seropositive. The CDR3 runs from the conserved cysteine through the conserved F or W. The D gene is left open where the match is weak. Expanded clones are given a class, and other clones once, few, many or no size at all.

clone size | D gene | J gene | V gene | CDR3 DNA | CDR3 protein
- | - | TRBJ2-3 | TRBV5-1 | TGCGCCAGCAGCTTGAGTGGGCAGGAGGGAGATACGCAGTATTTT | CASSLSGQEGDTQYF
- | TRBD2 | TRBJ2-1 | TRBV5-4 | TGTGCCAGCAGGTACCCCCTCCCAACGGGGGGGCGAAATGAGCAGTTCTTC | CASRYPLPTGGRNEQFF
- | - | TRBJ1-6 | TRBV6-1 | TGTGCCAGCAGTGAAACGAACCTACCTGTTTCACCCCTCCACTTT | CASSETNLPVSPLHF
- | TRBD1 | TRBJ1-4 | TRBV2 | TGTGCCAGCAGTAAGGGACAGCCTAATGAAAAACTGTTTTTT | CASSKGQPNEKLFF
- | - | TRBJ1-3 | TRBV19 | TGTGCCAGTAGTATTCGGGTGGCAGCAGCCTCCTCTGGAAACACCATATATTTT | CASSIRVAAASSGNTIYF
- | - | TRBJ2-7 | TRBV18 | TGTGCCAGCTCACCGGTCAGGGGCGTTGAATACGAGCAGTACTTC | CASSPVRGVEYEQYF
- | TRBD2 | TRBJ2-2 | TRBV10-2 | TGCGCCAGCCGGACTAGCGGGGGGTACCTAACGAACACCGGGGAGCTGTTTTTT | CASRTSGGYLTNTGELFF
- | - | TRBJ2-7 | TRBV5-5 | TGTGCCAGCAGCTTGGCCAGGGGTTTGGGTTTCGAGCAGTACTTC | CASSLARGLGFEQYF
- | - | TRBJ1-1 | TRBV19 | TGTGCCGTCGGAGGGGACCTTCCCACTGAAGCTTTCTTT | CAVGGDLPTEAFF
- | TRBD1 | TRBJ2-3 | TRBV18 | TGTGCCAGCTCATCACAGGGGTACACAGATACGCAGTATTTT | CASSSQGYTDTQYF
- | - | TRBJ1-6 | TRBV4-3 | TGCGCCAGCAGCCAAAATGTTGTGGAGGGTAATTCACCCCTCCACTTT | CASSQNVVEGNSPLHF
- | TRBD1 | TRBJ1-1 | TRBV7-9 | TGTTCCAGCAGCACTCACAACAGGGGCCAGGACACTGAAGCTTTCTTT | CSSSTHNRGQDTEAFF
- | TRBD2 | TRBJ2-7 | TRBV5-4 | TGTGCCAGCAGCCCGGGGACTAGCGGGGTCCCTTCCGAGCAGTACTTC | CASSPGTSGVPSEQYF
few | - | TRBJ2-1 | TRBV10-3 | TGTGCCATCAGTGAGTCTCGGGGAGGATTCGTGCTTGAGCAGTTCTTC | CAISESRGGFVLEQFF
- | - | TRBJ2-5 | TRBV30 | TGTGCCTGGAGTAGGGGGGGCTTGTACCAAGAGACCCAGTACTTC | CAWSRGGLYQETQYF
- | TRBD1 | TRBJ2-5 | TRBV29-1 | TGCAGCGTCCGGTTGCCGGGACAGCGCCAAGAGACCCAGTACTTC | CSVRLPGQRQETQYF